This passage covers 27 T cell receptor beta chains from one sample sequenced in a study of blood T cell repertoires in COVID-19. This table comes from immunoSEQ multiplex PCR, and its TCRdb copy is limited to in-frame clones, with some not included. The repertoire has about 120,000 clones, about 85% of them found once; the top ten carry 5% to 6%. Sequenced sample: peripheral blood. The receptor source for this set is a woman aged 55-75 years with COVID-19, enrolled during active disease.

The chain joins TRBV6-2 or TRBV6-3 to TRBJ2-2, with 9 bases that match TRBD2. Trimming cost V 2 bases and J 5 bases; bases outside gene matches: 6. This CDR3 region has 16 residues. From germline, CDR1 is MNHEY and CDR2 SVGEGT. The CDR3 reads CASSYIASGETGELFF. The CDR3 region has the DNA TGTGCCAGCAGTTACATCGCTAGCGGGGAAACCGGGGAGCTGTTTTTT.

V usage is TRBV19 and J usage is TRBJ1-4; no reliable D call. The germline gives CDR1 LNHDA, CDR2 SQIVND (reference sequence). CDR3 length: 13 amino acids. The V end lost 11 bases, the J end lost 3 bases, and 13 bases lay between the germline ends. CDR3: CASAFEPNEKLFF. The CDR3 DNA follows: TGTGCCTCAGCGTTCGAGCCTAATGAAAAACTGTTTTTT.

CDR3 sequence: CAWSPGTGGGEKLFF. In nucleotides, the CDR3 is TGTGCCTGGAGTCCGGGGACAGGGGGAGGCGAAAAACTGTTTTTT. The V gene is TRBV30, the J gene TRBJ1-4; TRBD1 aligns across 11 bases. CDR1 is GTSNPN and CDR2 is SVGIG in the germline V gene (reference sequence). This CDR3 is 15 amino acids long. The trim removed 2 bases at V and 8 bases at J, leaving 7 bases unmatched.

The chain combines TRBV25-1 with TRBJ2-7, with D tentatively TRBD2 (5 bases). V lost 4 bases to trimming and J lost 1 base, with 17 bases between them. This CDR3 region has 16 residues. Germline loops: CDR1 MGHDK, CDR2 SYGVNS. Here the CDR3 DNA reads TGTGCCAGCAGTGCAATGTCTCGAGGAGGATCCTACGAGCAGTACTTC. It is translated as CASSAMSRGGSYEQYF.

This chain connects TRBV12-3 or TRBV12-4 to TRBJ2-2; D perhaps matches TRBD1 (6 bases). The CDR3 runs to 13 residues. Trimming cost V 2 bases and J 7 bases, with 8 bases left between them. The CDR3 DNA is TGTGCCAGCAGTTTACAGGGGAACGGGGAGCTGTTTTTT. Residues: CASSLQGNGELFF.

The V gene is TRBV2, the J gene TRBJ1-1; no reliable D call. Trimming left V 2 bases short and J 1 base short, with 5 bases between. Germline V lookup: CDR1 SNHLY, CDR2 FYNNEI. The CDR3 runs to 13 residues. In DNA form, the CDR3 reads TGTGCCAGCAGTGAACTAAGGAACACTGAAGCTTTCTTT. This gives the protein CASSELRNTEAFF.

The chain carries TRBV9 and TRBJ2-5, with D perhaps matching TRBD1 (5 bases). Per germline, CDR1 SGDLS and CDR2 YYNGEE. The V end lost 3 bases, the J end lost 1 base, and 22 bases lay between the germline ends. The CDR3 totals 18 residues. Here the CDR3 DNA reads TGTGCCAGCAGCGAGAGCCCCAGACCAGGGTCCGGCCAAGAGACCCAGTACTTC. It is translated as CASSESPRPGSGQETQYF.

The chain recombines TRBV4-2 with TRBJ1-1; possible D gene TRBD1, 5 bases. The CDR3 is 18 residues long. Per the germline V gene, CDR1 is LGHNA and CDR2 is YNFKEQ. Trimming shortened V by 1 base and J by 0 bases, and 18 bases separated the two germline ends. The CDR3 region is CASSQGPDTPFMNTEAFF. CDR3 DNA: TGTGCCAGCAGCCAAGGTCCGGACACCCCGTTCATGAACACTGAAGCTTTCTTT.

The chain couples TRBV7-8 to TRBJ1-2; D may be TRBD1 (6 bases). The V gene lost 1 base and the J gene lost 1 base, with 13 bases spanning the gap. The CDR3 extends over 16 amino acids. From germline, CDR1 is SGHVS and CDR2 FQNEAQ. The CDR3 bases are TGTGCCAGCAGCTTAGTGGCAGGGGAGTATAACTATGGCTACACCTTC. Translated, it gives CASSLVAGEYNYGYTF.

The chain couples TRBV7-2 to TRBJ1-2, with D possibly matching TRBD1 (6 bases). Per germline, CDR1 SGHTA and CDR2 FQGNSA. The CDR3 sequence is 13 residues long. Trimming took 5 bases from V and 7 from J, leaving 14 bases between them. The DNA of the CDR3 is TGTGCCAGCAGCAGAAGTACAGGGACTGGCTACACCTTC. Residues: CASSRSTGTGYTF.

The J gene is TRBJ2-3, the V gene TRBV3-1 (or the pseudogene TRBV3-2); TRBD2 is a possible D gene (7 bases). Germline V lookup: CDR1 LGHDT, CDR2 YNNKEL (reference sequence). There are 15 residues in the CDR3. With 3 bases removed from V and 4 bases from J, the gap between germline ends came to 14 bases. CDR3 residues: CASSQGEGGADTQYF. The CDR3 DNA reads as TGTGCCAGCAGCCAGGGGGAAGGGGGGGCAGATACGCAGTATTTT.

The gene calls are TRBV7-3 and TRBJ1-1; D uncertain. The CDR3 loop spans 13 amino acids. The germline V gene encodes CDR1 SGHTA and CDR2 FQGTGA. V dropped 3 bases and J dropped 2 bases, with 7 bases sitting between them. The CDR3 coding sequence is TGTGCCAGCAGCTTGCGCGCTAACACTGAAGCTTTCTTT. Its protein is CASSLRANTEAFF. The full variable domain, its missing parts supplied by reference TRBV7-3 and TRBJ1-1, is GAGVSQTPSNKVTEKGKYVELRCDPISGHTALYWYRQSLGQGPEFLIYFQGTGAADDSGLPNDRFFAVRPEGSVSTLKIQRTERGDSAVYLCASSLRANTEAFFGQGTRLTVV.

A single count supports this clone. The CDR3 region is CASSKVRGRTGEHSPLHF. In DNA form, the CDR3 reads TGTGCCAGCAGCAAAGTCCGGGGGCGGACAGGTGAACATTCACCCCTCCACTTT. V gene TRBV21-1 combines with J gene TRBJ1-6; no check of the table's D call, TRBD1, against the DNA was made. TRBV21-1 is a pseudogene. CDR3 length: 18 residues.

The J gene is TRBJ2-5, the V gene TRBV5-6; 10 positions match TRBD1. This CDR3 region has 15 residues. Per germline, CDR1 SGHDT and CDR2 YYEEEE. Losses at the gene ends were 4 bases for V and 5 bases for J; bases not matched to a gene: 8. The CDR3, as DNA: TGTGCCAGCAGCACCGGGACAGGGGTTTCGGAGACCCAGTACTTC. Its protein product is CASSTGTGVSETQYF.

The chain joins TRBV7-3 to TRBJ2-2; perhaps TRBD1 as D (6 bases). The V end lost 6 bases, the J end lost 1 base, and 12 bases lay between the germline ends. Looked up from germline, CDR1 is SGHTA and CDR2 is FQGTGA. There are 15 residues in the CDR3. CDR3 residues: CASSRRGRNTGELFF. CDR3 in DNA: TGTGCCAGCAGTCGCAGGGGACGGAACACCGGGGAGCTGTTTTTT.

This chain joins TRBV10-3 and TRBJ1-2; perhaps TRBD1 as D (5 bases). Trimming shortened V by 5 bases and J by 3 bases, and 22 bases separated the two germline ends. CDR3 size: 17 residues. Germline CDR1 ENHRY, CDR2 SYGVKD. Here the CDR3 DNA reads TGTGCCATCAGTCTGCAAATAAGACAGAGCCCTGACTATGGCTACACCTTC. Translating gives CAISLQIRQSPDYGYTF.

The J gene is TRBJ1-5, the V gene TRBV2; D possibly corresponds to TRBD1 (5 bases). Germline CDR1 and CDR2: SNHLY and FYNNEI. The CDR3 consists of 15 residues. The ends were cut back, 5 bases at V and 2 bases at J, with 13 bases in the middle. The CDR3 DNA reads TGTGCCAGCAGTCCCGACAGCCTTGGCAATCAGCCCCAGCATTTT. It codes for CASSPDSLGNQPQHF.

The chain recombines TRBV7-2 with TRBJ2-1, with unresolved D. This CDR3 has 12 residues. The V and J ends lost 1 base and 7 bases respectively, with 5 bases between them. CDR1 SGHTA and CDR2 FQGNSA come from the germline V gene. The CDR3 loop is CASSLVSNEQFF. CDR3 coding DNA: TGTGCCAGCAGCTTAGTTTCGAATGAGCAGTTCTTC.

V usage is TRBV5-5 and J usage is TRBJ1-2; maybe TRBD1 (5 bases). Trimming removed 0 bases at V and 2 bases at J, with 8 bases between. This CDR3 has 14 amino acids. Germline-derived CDR1 and CDR2 are SGHKS and YYEKEE (reference sequence). The CDR3 sequence is CASSLAQANYGYTF. The CDR3 DNA reads TGTGCCAGCAGCTTGGCACAGGCAAACTATGGCTACACCTTC.

This chain links TRBV30 with TRBJ1-5; TRBD1 matches 8 bases. Germline-derived CDR1 and CDR2 are GTSNPN and SVGIG (reference sequence). The CDR3 is 13 residues long. V lost 3 bases, J lost 5 bases, and 3 bases stayed unmatched. The CDR3 spells CAWRDRADQPQHF. The CDR3 nucleotides read TGTGCCTGGAGGGACAGGGCGGATCAGCCCCAGCATTTT.

The rearrangement joins TRBV12-5 to TRBJ2-3, with D possibly matching TRBD2 (5 bases). Per the germline V gene, CDR1 is LGHNT and CDR2 is FRNRAP. Trimming removed 1 base from V and 9 bases from J, with 14 bases in between. This CDR3 is 14 amino acids long. In DNA, the CDR3 is TGTGCTAGTGGTTTGGGGGAGATGGGCTCGACGCAGTATTTT. Amino acids: CASGLGEMGSTQYF.

This rearrangement joins TRBV7-8 to TRBJ2-3; weak D call: TRBD1 (6 bases). V lost 3 bases and J lost 5, with 18 bases in between. Germline lookup yields CDR1 SGHVS and CDR2 FQNEAQ. This CDR3 is 16 amino acids long. The CDR3 sequence is CASSFLGATPGDTQYF. CDR3 DNA: TGTGCCAGCAGCTTCTTGGGGGCCACCCCGGGAGATACGCAGTATTTT.

The chain uses TRBV19 and TRBJ1-2, with a possible D match to TRBD1 (6 bases). The CDR3 extends over 12 amino acids. Germline V gene sequence: CDR1 LNHDA, CDR2 SQIVND (reference sequence). The V and J ends lost 4 bases and 6 bases respectively, with 9 bases between them. This CDR3 is CASSNRDHGYTF. CDR3 bases: TGTGCCAGTAGTAACAGGGACCATGGCTACACCTTC.

V usage is TRBV28 and J usage is TRBJ2-1; D is ambiguous. There are 11 residues in the CDR3. The ends were cut back, 5 bases at V and 10 bases at J, with 9 bases in the middle. CDR1 and CDR2 (germline): MDHEN, SYDVKM. DNA of the CDR3: TGTGCCAGCAGTCCCTTTTCCGAGCAGTTCTTC. Translating gives CASSPFSEQFF.

The chain combines TRBV21-1 with TRBJ1-2; the table assigns TRBD1, which was not confirmed against the DNA. TRBV21-1 is classified as a pseudogene. There are 15 residues in the CDR3. CDR3 DNA: TGTGCCAGCAGCAAAGTTATCAGGGGCAGGTATGGCTACACCTTC. Translating gives CASSKVIRGRYGYTF.

V and J are TRBV11-2 and TRBJ2-3; the match to TRBD2 covers 16 bases. This CDR3 has 16 amino acids. Germline V gene data show CDR1 as SGHAT and CDR2 as FQNNGV. Germline trimming cut 5 bases from V and 4 bases from J; bases unmatched to any gene: 3. The CDR3 coding sequence is TGTGCCAGCAGCCTGGGACTAGCGGGGGGGCCAGATACGCAGTATTTT. It yields the protein CASSLGLAGGPDTQYF.

The chain is built from TRBV10-3 and TRBJ1-2; no firm D call. This CDR3 is built from 13 residues. Trimming took off 4 bases at V and 1 base at J, with 7 bases between the two ends. Looked up from germline, CDR1 is ENHRY and CDR2 is SYGVKD. In DNA form, the CDR3 reads TGTGCCATCAGTGGAGGAAATAACTATGGCTACACCTTC. Translated: CAISGGNNYGYTF.